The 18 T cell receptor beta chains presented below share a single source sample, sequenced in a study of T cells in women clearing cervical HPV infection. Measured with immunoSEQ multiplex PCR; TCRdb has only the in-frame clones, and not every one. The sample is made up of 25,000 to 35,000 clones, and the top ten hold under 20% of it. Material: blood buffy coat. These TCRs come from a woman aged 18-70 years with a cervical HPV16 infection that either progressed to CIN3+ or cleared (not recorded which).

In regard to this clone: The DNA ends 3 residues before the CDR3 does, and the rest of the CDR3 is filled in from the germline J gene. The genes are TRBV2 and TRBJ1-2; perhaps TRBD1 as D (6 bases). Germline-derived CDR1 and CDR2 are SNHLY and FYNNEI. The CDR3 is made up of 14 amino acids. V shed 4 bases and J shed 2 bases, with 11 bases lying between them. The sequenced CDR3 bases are TGTGCCAGCAGTGGACAGGTTAGAAACTATGGC. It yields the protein CASSGQVRNYG. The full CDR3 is CASSGQVRNYGYTF.

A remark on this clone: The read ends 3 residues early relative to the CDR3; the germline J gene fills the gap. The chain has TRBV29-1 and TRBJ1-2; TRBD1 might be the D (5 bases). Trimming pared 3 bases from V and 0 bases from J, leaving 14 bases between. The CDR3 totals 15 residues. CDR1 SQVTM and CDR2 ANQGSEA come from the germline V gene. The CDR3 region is CSVDDPGLANYGYTF. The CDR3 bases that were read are TGCAGCGTTGATGACCCAGGGTTAGCTAACTATGGC.

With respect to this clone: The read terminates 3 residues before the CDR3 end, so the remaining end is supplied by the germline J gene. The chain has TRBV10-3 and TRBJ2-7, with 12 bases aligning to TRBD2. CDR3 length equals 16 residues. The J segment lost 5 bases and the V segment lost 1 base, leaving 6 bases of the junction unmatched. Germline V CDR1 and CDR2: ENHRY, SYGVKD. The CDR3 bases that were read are TGTGCCATCAGTGAGTTCTCTAGCGGGAGGGCCCACGAG. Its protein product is CAISEFSSGRAHE. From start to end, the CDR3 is CAISEFSSGRAHEQYF.

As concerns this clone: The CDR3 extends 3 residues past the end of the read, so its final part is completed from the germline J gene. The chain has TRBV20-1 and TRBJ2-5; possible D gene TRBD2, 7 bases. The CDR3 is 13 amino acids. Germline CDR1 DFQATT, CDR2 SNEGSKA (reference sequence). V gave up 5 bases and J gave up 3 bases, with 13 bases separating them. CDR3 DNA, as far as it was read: TGCAGTGCTTTCGAGGGGGGGGAAGAGACC. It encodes CSAFEGGEET. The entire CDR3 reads CSAFEGGEETQYF.

The DNA read from the CDR3 is TGTGCCAGCAGTTTAGCGGGGGACTACGAG. Its protein is CASSLAGDYE. The full CDR3 protein is CASSLAGDYEQYF. V usage is TRBV6-2 or TRBV6-3 and J usage is TRBJ2-7, with TRBD2 matching over 9 bases. The read gets to within 3 residues of the CDR3 end, and the germline J gene fills in the rest. V was pared by 4 bases and J by 3 bases, with 1 base of the junction left unmatched. Germline loops: CDR1 MNHEY, CDR2 SVGEGT. CDR3 length equals 13 residues.

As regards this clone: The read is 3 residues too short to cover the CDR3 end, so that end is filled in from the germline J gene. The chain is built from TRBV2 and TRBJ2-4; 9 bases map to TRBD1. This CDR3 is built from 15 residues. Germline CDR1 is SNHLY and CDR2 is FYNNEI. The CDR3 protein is CASTERGQGSYGQYF. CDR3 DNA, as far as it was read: TGTGCCAGCACAGAAAGGGGACAGGGAAGCTATGGT.

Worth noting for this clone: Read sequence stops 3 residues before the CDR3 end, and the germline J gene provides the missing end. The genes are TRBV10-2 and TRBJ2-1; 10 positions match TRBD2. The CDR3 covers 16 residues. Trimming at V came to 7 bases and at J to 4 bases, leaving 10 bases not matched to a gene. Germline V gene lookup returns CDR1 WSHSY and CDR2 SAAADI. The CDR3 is CASTDILAGVYNEQFF. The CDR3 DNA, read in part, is TGCGCCAGCACCGACATCCTAGCGGGGGTTTACAATGAG.

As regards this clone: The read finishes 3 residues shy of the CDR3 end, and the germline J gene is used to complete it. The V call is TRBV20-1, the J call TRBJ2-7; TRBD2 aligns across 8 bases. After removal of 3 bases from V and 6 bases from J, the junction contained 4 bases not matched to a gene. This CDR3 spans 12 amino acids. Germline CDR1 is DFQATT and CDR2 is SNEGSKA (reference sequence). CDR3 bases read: TGCAGTGCTAGCCGGGGGGGCTCCGAG. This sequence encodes CSASRGGSE. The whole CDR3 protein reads CSASRGGSEQYF.

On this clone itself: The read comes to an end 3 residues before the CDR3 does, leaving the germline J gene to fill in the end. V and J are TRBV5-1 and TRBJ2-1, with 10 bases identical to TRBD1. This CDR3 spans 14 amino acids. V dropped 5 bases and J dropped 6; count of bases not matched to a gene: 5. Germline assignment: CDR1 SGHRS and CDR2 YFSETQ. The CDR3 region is CASRRTGGSNEQFF. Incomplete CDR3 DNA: TGCGCCAGCAGACGGACAGGGGGGAGCAATGAG.

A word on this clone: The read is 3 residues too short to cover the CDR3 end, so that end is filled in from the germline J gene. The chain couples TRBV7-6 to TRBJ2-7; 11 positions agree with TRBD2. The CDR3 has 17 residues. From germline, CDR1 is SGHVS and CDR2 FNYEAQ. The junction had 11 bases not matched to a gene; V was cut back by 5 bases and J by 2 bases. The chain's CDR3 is CASSPASGSGRAYEQYF. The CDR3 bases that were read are TGTGCCAGCAGCCCTGCTTCGGGTAGCGGGAGGGCCTACGAG.

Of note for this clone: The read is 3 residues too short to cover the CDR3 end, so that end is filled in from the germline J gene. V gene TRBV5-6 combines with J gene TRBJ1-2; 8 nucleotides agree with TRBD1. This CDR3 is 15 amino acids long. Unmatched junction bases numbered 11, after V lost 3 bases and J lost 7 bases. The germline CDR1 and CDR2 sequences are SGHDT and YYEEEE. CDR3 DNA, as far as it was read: TGTGCCAGCAGCTCCCGGGACAGGACTCCCGCTGGC. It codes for CASSSRDRTPAG. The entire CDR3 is CASSSRDRTPAGYTF.

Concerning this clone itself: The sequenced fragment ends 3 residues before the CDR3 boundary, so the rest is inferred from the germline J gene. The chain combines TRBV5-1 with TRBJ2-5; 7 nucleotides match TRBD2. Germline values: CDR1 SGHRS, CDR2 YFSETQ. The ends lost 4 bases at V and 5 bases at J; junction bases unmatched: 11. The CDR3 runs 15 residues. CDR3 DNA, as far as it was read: TGCGCCAGCAGCGCCAGCGGGACCGGGGTCGAGACC. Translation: CASSASGTGVET. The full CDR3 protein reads CASSASGTGVETQYF.

The sequenced part of the CDR3 DNA is TGTGCCAGCAGGCCTGGGGCGGATAGCACAGATACG. Encoded protein: CASRPGADSTDT. In full, the CDR3 reads CASRPGADSTDTQYF. This sequence joins TRBV5-4 and TRBJ2-3, with D perhaps matching TRBD1 (5 bases). The read falls 3 residues short of the CDR3 end, and the missing part is taken from the germline J gene. The germline V gene encodes CDR1 SGHNT and CDR2 YYREEE (reference sequence). V was cut by 5 bases and J by 0 bases, with 13 bases left in between. There are 15 residues in the CDR3.

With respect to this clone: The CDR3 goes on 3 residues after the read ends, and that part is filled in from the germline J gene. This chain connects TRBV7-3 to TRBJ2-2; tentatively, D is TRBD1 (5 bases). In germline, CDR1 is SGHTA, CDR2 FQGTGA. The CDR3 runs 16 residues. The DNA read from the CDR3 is TGTGCCAGCAGCTCGTCGACAGCTTCTGGGGCCAACGTG. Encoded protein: CASSSSTASGANV. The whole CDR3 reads CASSSSTASGANVLFF.

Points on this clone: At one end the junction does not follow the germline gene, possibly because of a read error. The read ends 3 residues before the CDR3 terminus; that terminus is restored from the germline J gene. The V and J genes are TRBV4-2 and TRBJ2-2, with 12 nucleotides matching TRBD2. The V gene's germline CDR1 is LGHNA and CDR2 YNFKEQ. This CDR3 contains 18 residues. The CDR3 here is CASSQDPLAGGRDGELFF. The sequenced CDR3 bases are TGCGCCAGCAGCCAAGACCCCCTAGCGGGAGGGCGCGACGGGGAG.

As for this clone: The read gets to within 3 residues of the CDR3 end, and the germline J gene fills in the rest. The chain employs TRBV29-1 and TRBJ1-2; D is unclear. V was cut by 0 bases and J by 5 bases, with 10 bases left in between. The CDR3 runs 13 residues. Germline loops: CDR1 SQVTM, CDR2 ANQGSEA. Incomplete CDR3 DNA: TGCAGCGTTGAAGATGCTGGGCGATATGGC. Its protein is CSVEDAGRYG. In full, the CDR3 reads CSVEDAGRYGYTF.

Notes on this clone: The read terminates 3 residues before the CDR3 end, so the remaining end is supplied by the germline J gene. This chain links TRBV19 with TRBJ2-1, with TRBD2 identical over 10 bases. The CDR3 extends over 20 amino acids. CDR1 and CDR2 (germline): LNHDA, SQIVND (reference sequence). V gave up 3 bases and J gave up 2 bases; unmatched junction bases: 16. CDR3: CASSIGGISGRPRAYNEQFF. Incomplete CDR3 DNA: TGTGCCAGTAGTATCGGGGGTATTAGCGGGAGGCCCAGGGCCTACAATGAG.

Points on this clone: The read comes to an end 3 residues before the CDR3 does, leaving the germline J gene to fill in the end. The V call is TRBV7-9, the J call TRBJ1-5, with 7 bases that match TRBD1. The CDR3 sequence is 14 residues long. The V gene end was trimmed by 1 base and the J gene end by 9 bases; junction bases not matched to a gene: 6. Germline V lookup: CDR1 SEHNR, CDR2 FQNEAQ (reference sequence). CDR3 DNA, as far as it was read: TGTGCCAGCAGCTTAGGGGACAGCCGGAGGCCC. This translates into CASSLGDSRRP. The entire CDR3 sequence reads CASSLGDSRRPQHF.